Below, 17 T cell receptor beta chains from the same sample are listed, as sequenced in a study of shared clonotypes between healthy human individuals. Profiling relied on immunoSEQ multiplex PCR, and the TCRdb table lists in-frame clones only, not all of them. The sample consists of about 490,000 clones, 76% of them appearing once. Sequencing input: PBMCs. These receptors came from a woman aged 35 to 49 in good health. Some clones in this sample may be carry-over from other donors' samples.

This chain joins TRBV27 and TRBJ2-5, with 7 bases that match TRBD1. CDR1 MNHEY and CDR2 SMNVEV come from the germline V gene (reference sequence). Trimming took 3 bases from V and 5 from J; bases not matched to a gene: 9. The CDR3 extends over 15 amino acids. This chain's CDR3 is CASSLGQLIGETQYF. In nucleotides, the CDR3 is TGTGCCAGCAGTTTGGGACAGCTTATAGGGGAGACCCAGTACTTC.

The rearrangement uses TRBV6-1 and TRBJ2-7; D remains unclear. V was clipped by 6 bases and J by 4 bases, with 10 bases between them. Germline-derived CDR1 and CDR2 are MNHNS and SASEGT. The CDR3 runs 12 residues. Here the CDR3 DNA reads TGTGCCAGCAGCCCCACGGGTTACGAGCAGTACTTC. It specifies CASSPTGYEQYF.

The chain combines TRBV15 with TRBJ2-5; D is uncertain. CDR1 and CDR2 (germline): LNHNV, YYDKDF (reference sequence). Deletions cut 5 bases from V and 2 bases from J, with 15 bases between. This CDR3 is built from 15 residues. The CDR3 DNA sequence: TGTGCCACCAGCCCTCATGGTCGGCAGCAAGAGACCCAGTACTTC. Translated: CATSPHGRQQETQYF. Full variable domain (outside the CDR3, taken from reference TRBV15 and TRBJ2-5): DAMVIQNPRYQVTQFGKPVTLSCSQTLNHNVMYWYQQKSSQAPKLLFHYYDKDFNNEADTPDNFQSRRPNTSFCFLDIRSPGLGDTAMYLCATSPHGRQQETQYFGPGTRLLVL.

Worth noting for this clone: This may be a read error: a much more frequent sequence differs by one nucleotide. The gene calls are TRBV4-3 and TRBJ2-7, with D perhaps matching TRBD2 (6 bases). The CDR3 has 17 residues. V was shortened by 0 bases and J by 3 bases, with 18 bases between the two germline ends. In germline, CDR1 is LGHNA, CDR2 YSLEER. The DNA for the CDR3 is TGCGCCAGCAGCCAAGAACCTCCGGGGGAGCCGGGCTACGAGCAGTACTTC. Amino acid sequence: CASSQEPPGEPGYEQYF.

A remark on this clone: A far larger clone is only one base removed, so a read error is likely. The rearrangement links TRBV29-1 to TRBJ1-2; D is possibly TRBD1 (5 bases). Germline CDR1 reads SQVTM; CDR2 reads ANQGSEA. The CDR3 length is 15 residues. CDR3 amino acids: CSVDGGARANCGYTF. The DNA of the CDR3 is TGCAGCGTTGATGGAGGGGCAAGAGCTAACTGTGGCTACACCTTC.

This clone came up once. V and J are TRBV19 and TRBJ2-7; the D call may be TRBD1 or TRBD2 (5 bases each). The V gene's germline CDR1 is LNHDA and CDR2 SQIVND (reference sequence). Trimming took 6 bases from V and 4 from J, leaving 10 bases between them. The CDR3 totals 12 residues. The CDR3 DNA follows: TGTGCCAGTAGCCCGGGACGGTACGAGCAGTACTTC. Amino acid sequence: CASSPGRYEQYF.

This chain links TRBV29-1 with TRBJ2-1; D ambiguous. Trimming cost V 4 bases and J 6 bases, with 13 bases left between them. CDR1 is SQVTM and CDR2 is ANQGSEA in the germline V gene. The CDR3 spans 13 residues. The CDR3 region has the DNA TGCAGCGTTGCTACGGTTACATCCAATGAGCAGTTCTTC. It codes for CSVATVTSNEQFF.

This clone was counted only a few times. The rearrangement links TRBV4-1 to TRBJ2-3, with D possibly called TRBD1 or TRBD2 (6 bases each). The CDR3 sequence is 16 residues long. Germline-derived CDR1 and CDR2 are MGHRA and YSYEKL. The ends were cut back, 2 bases at V and 2 bases at J, with 14 bases in the middle. CDR3: CASSQSGGTTTDTQYF. DNA of the CDR3: TGCGCCAGCAGCCAATCCGGCGGGACAACCACAGATACGCAGTATTTT.

This sequence joins TRBV6-5 and TRBJ1-1, with 7 bases that match TRBD1. After removal of 2 bases from V and 8 bases from J, the junction contained 8 bases not matched to a gene. The CDR3 has 14 residues. Germline V gene sequence: CDR1 MNHEY, CDR2 SVGAGI. The chain's CDR3 is CASSYGLGGQEAFF. The CDR3 DNA reads as TGTGCCAGCAGTTACGGTCTCGGGGGACAGGAAGCTTTCTTT.

The chain employs TRBV27 and TRBJ2-3; 10 positions match TRBD2. Germline V gene sequence: CDR1 MNHEY, CDR2 SMNVEV (reference sequence). This CDR3 spans 15 amino acids. V lost 3 bases to trimming and J lost 5 bases; unmatched junction nucleotides: 5. The CDR3 reads CASSLGTSVRDTQYF. The CDR3 coding sequence is TGTGCCAGCAGTTTGGGGACTAGCGTAAGAGATACGCAGTATTTT.

The J gene is TRBJ2-1, the V gene TRBV6-4; 8 bases match TRBD2. The germline CDR1 and CDR2 sequences are MRHNA and SNTAGT. CDR3 length equals 15 residues. The V gene end was trimmed by 5 bases and the J gene end by 5 bases; junction bases not matched to a gene: 8. For the CDR3, the DNA is TGTGCCAGCAGTATCATAGCGGGACTTCACAATGAGCAGTTCTTC. It specifies CASSIIAGLHNEQFF.

The chain links TRBV9 to TRBJ2-7; D unresolved. V dropped 0 bases and J dropped 0 bases, with 7 bases sitting between them. Germline CDR1 and CDR2: SGDLS and YYNGEE. The CDR3 sequence is 14 residues long. CDR3 sequence (DNA): TGTGCCAGCAGCGTAGTAGGGAACTCCTACGAGCAGTACTTC. Its protein product is CASSVVGNSYEQYF.

The CDR3 DNA reads TGTGCCAGCAGTGAAGATGGGGGCTCTGGAAACACCATATATTTT. This gives the protein CASSEDGGSGNTIYF. The chain uses TRBV6-1 and TRBJ1-3; maybe TRBD1 (5 bases). The CDR3 runs 15 residues. In germline, CDR1 is MNHNS, CDR2 SASEGT. Trimming stripped 1 base from V and 0 bases from J, with 7 bases between.

The gene calls are TRBV9 and TRBJ1-5, with 7 bases identical to TRBD1. This CDR3 comprises 19 residues. Germline lookup yields CDR1 SGDLS and CDR2 YYNGEE. V lost 0 bases and J lost 0; bases outside the gene matches: 12. The CDR3, as DNA: TGTGCCAGCAGCGTAGCTACGGGCAGGGGGACATATAGCAATCAGCCCCAGCATTTT. Protein product: CASSVATGRGTYSNQPQHF.

This clone showed up just a few times. This chain uses TRBV4-2 with TRBJ1-2, with a weak D call TRBD1 (6 bases). V lost 0 bases, J lost 4 bases, and 12 bases lay in between. Germline lookup yields CDR1 LGHNA and CDR2 YNFKEQ. The CDR3 has 15 residues. CDR3 nucleotides: TGTGCCAGCAGCCAAGATAGGGGGGGGTTCTATGGCTACACCTTC. This sequence encodes CASSQDRGGFYGYTF.

This chain joins TRBV6-6 and TRBJ1-1; no firm D call. Germline CDR1 and CDR2: MNHNY and SVGAGI (reference sequence). Trimming stripped 2 bases from V and 2 bases from J, with 3 bases between. The CDR3 runs 12 residues. The CDR3, as DNA: TGTGCCAGCAGTTACCCCAACACTGAAGCTTTCTTT. It codes for CASSYPNTEAFF.

V gene TRBV7-9 combines with J gene TRBJ2-7, with TRBD2 identical over 9 bases. V trimming: 5 bases; J trimming: 3 bases; junction bases outside the gene matches: 14. Germline CDR1 reads SEHNR; CDR2 reads FQNEAQ (reference sequence). This CDR3 is built from 17 residues. CDR3 DNA sequence: TGTGCCAGCAGCCCAAAGGGGGGACCAGCGGGAGGCTACGAGCAGTACTTC. It yields the protein CASSPKGGPAGGYEQYF.